Reported below is one T cell receptor beta chain. This clonotype was observed many times. This clone's antigen is unknown. Base quality data are lacking; no much larger clone is found one base away. Sequencing took place on an Illumina HiSeq 1500. The public reads were reprocessed in TCRdb via fastp at Q25 and MiXCR, keeping in-frame beta chains. Every CDR3 protein is listed once, alongside the most common genes and DNA of its rows. This sample lists around 300,000 distinct CDR3 sequences; around a tenth were detected once. 3.5% to 4.5% of the sample rests with the top ten. This specimen comes from a study of T cell repertoires in cytomegalovirus infection (dated by TCRdb to between 2018 and 2021). Regarding the study in general: Donor HLA type was relevant to the analysis, as public TCR beta signatures indicated carriage of CMV infection together with the matching HLA type.

Overall results and qualifications from the work: The ex vivo response was dominated by HLA-C-restricted CMV-specific TCR beta clonotypes, which also provided the single most frequent clonotype in two of eight donors. Cumulative frequency of public TCR beta family members discriminated carriers of CMV infection plus the relevant HLA type in this cohort and an independent approximately 360-donor cohort.

CDR1 is given as ENHRY and CDR2 as SYGVKD, both from the germline V gene. Its CDR3 holds 13 amino acids, cysteine through phenylalanine. The CDR3 DNA has 39 bases and is translated from base 1. V is shortened by 6 bases, J by 2 bases, and the region joining them spans 10 bases. The sequence was obtained from a human donor in good health (CMV status not recorded). Some clones in this sample may be carry-over from other donors' samples. In this chain, TRBV10-3 is recombined with TRBJ1-1; a confident D gene designation cannot be given. Sequenced sample: PBMCs. The nucleotide sequence is given as TGTGCCATCAGCCAGACGTCCAACACTGAAGCTTTCTTT. It translates as CAISQTSNTEAFF.